A single sample gave rise to the 2 T cell receptor beta chains below, sequenced in a study of brain T cells in children with intractable seizures (dated by TCRdb to the early 2020s). The library was made by the immunoSEQ multiplex PCR assay. As stored in TCRdb, this immuneACCESS dataset retains in-frame rearrangements with V and J assigned. A fraction of the clones does not appear; measured against another copy, unresolved V genes explain less than half of the discrepancy, and the remainder lacks a known reason. In all, the sample holds tens of thousands of clones, and about 92% of those were seen once. The top ten hold under 2% of the sample. The sample's time point label, in plain terms: resected brain tissue, or blood drawn just prior to surgery. The source material was peripheral blood, sampled at surgery. These receptors came from a boy under three years old with tuberous sclerosis and intractable seizures.

The chain links TRBV28 to TRBJ2-3, with 9 nucleotides matching TRBD2. V lost 5 bases, J lost 2 bases, and 5 bases stayed unmatched. The CDR3 extends over 15 amino acids. Germline CDR1 is MDHEN and CDR2 is SYDVKM. CDR3: CASSTSGPATDTQYF. The CDR3, as DNA: TGTGCCAGCAGTACTAGCGGGCCGGCCACAGATACGCAGTATTTT.

The chain links TRBV4-2 to TRBJ2-5, with D tentatively TRBD2 (6 bases). Germline-derived CDR1 and CDR2 are LGHNA and YNFKEQ. This CDR3 contains 15 residues. Trimming stripped 3 bases from V and 1 base from J, with 12 bases between. CDR3 amino acids: CASSQYRDSQETQYF. The CDR3 nucleotides are TGTGCCAGCAGCCAGTACCGGGACTCCCAAGAGACCCAGTACTTC.